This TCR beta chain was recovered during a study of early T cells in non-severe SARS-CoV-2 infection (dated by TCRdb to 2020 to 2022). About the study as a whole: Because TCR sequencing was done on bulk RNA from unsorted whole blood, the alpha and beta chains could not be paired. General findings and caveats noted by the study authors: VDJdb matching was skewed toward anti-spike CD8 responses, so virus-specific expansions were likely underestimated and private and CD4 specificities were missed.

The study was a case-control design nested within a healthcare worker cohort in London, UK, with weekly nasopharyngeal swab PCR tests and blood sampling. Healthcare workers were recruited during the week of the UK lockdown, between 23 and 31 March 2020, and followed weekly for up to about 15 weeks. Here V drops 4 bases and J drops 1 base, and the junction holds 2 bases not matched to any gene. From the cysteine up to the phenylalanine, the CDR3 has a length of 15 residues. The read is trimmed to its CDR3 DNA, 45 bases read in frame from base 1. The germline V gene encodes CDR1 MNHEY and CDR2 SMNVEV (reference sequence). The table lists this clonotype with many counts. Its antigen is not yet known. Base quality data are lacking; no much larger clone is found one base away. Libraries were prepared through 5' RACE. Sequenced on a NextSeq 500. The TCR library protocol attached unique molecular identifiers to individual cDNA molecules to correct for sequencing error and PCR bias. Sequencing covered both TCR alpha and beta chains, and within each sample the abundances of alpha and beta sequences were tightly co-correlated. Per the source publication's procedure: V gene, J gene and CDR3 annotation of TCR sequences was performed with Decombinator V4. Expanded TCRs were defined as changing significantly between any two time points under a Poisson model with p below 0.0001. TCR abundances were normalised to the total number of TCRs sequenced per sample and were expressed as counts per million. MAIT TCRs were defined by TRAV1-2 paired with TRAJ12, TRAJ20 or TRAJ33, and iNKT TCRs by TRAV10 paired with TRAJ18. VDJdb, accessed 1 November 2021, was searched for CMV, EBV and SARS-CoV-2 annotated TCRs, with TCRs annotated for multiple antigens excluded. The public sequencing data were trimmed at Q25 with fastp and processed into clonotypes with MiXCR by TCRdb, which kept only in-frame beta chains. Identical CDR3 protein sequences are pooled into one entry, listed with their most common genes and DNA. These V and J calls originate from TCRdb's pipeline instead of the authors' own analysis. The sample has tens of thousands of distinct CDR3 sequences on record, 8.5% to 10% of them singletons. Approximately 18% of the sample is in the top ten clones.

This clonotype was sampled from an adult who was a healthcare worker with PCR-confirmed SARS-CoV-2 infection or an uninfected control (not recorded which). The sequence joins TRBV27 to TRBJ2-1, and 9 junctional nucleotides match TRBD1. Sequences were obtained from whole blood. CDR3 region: CASSSGQGSYNEQFF. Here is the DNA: TGTGCCAGCAGTTCGGGACAGGGATCCTACAATGAGCAGTTCTTC.